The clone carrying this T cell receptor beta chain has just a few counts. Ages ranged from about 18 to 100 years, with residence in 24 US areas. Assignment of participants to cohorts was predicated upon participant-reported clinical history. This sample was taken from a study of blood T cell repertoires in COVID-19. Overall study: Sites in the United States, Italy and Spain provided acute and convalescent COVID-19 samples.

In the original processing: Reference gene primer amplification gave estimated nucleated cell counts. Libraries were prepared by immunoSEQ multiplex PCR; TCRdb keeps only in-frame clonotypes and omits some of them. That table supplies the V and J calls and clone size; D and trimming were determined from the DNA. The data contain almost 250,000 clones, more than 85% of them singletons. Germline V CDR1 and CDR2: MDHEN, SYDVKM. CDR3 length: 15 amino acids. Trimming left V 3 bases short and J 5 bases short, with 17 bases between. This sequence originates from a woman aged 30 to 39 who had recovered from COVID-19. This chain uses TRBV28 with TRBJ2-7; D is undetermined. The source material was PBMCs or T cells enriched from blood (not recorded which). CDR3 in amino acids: CASSFRPAEPNEQYF. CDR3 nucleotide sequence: TGTGCCAGCAGTTTCCGACCTGCGGAGCCTAACGAGCAGTACTTC.